The 31 T cell receptor beta chains in this list originate from one sample, sequenced in a study of blood T cell repertoires in COVID-19. Data came from immunoSEQ multiplex PCR; TCRdb stores just in-frame clones and leaves some out. The sample has tens of thousands of clones, 80% to 90% seen once. The material sequenced was peripheral blood. Receptors originate from a woman aged 35 to 49 with acute or convalescent COVID-19.

The J gene is TRBJ1-1, the V gene TRBV7-8; the match to TRBD1 covers 8 bases. The CDR3 loop spans 16 amino acids. In germline, CDR1 is SGHVS, CDR2 FQNEAQ. V was pared by 5 bases and J by 2 bases, with 10 bases of the junction left unmatched. CDR3 loop: CASSHRQGSKNTEAFF. The CDR3 DNA reads as TGTGCCAGCAGCCACAGACAGGGGTCGAAAAACACTGAAGCTTTCTTT. Filled out from reference TRBV7-8 and TRBJ1-1, the complete variable domain reads GAGVSQSPRYKVAKRGQDVALRCDPISGHVSLFWYQQALGQGPEFLTYFQNEAQLDKSGLPSDRFFAERPEGSVSTLKIQRTQQEDSAVYLCASSHRQGSKNTEAFFGQGTRLTVV.

This clone was detected once. The gene calls are TRBV29-1 and TRBJ2-1; D perhaps matches TRBD2 (5 bases). This CDR3 has 12 amino acids. Germline CDR1 SQVTM, CDR2 ANQGSEA. Trimming stripped 2 bases from V and 7 bases from J, with 9 bases between. DNA of the CDR3: TGCAGCGTTGAATCGGGGTTAAATGAGCAGTTCTTC. This translates into CSVESGLNEQFF.

The chain is built from TRBV12-5 and TRBJ1-2; 9 nucleotides align to TRBD1. CDR1 LGHNT and CDR2 FRNRAP come from the germline V gene. The CDR3 has 16 amino acids. V shed 1 base, J shed 9 bases, and the junction held 12 bases outside the gene matches. The CDR3 here is CASGLALGQGIISYTF. In DNA, the CDR3 is TGTGCTAGTGGTTTGGCCCTCGGACAGGGGATTATAAGCTACACCTTC. Together with reference TRBV12-5 and TRBJ1-2, the CDR3 gives the full variable domain: DARVTQTPRHKVTEMGQEVTMRCQPILGHNTVFWYRQTMMQGLELLAYFRNRAPLDDSGMPKDRFSAEMPDATLATLKIQPSEPRDSAVYFCASGLALGQGIISYTFGSGTRLTVV.

J is TRBJ1-2 and V is TRBV5-6, with a tentative D call TRBD1 (6 bases). This CDR3 comprises 14 residues. Trimming pared 2 bases from V and 7 bases from J, leaving 15 bases between. Germline loops: CDR1 SGHDT, CDR2 YYEEEE. CDR3 region: CASSLLGAKGGYTF. DNA of the CDR3: TGTGCCAGCAGCTTATTGGGGGCTAAGGGTGGCTACACCTTC. Variable domain in full (rest from reference TRBV5-6 and TRBJ1-2): DAGVTQSPTHLIKTRGQQVTLRCSPKSGHDTVSWYQQALGQGPQFIFQYYEEEERQRGNFPDRFSGHQFPNYSSELNVNALLLGDSALYLCASSLLGAKGGYTFGSGTRLTVV.

This clone was found once. This chain uses TRBV6-2 or TRBV6-3 with TRBJ2-7, with 11 bases matching TRBD1. Germline V gene data show CDR1 as MNHEY and CDR2 as SVGEGT. The CDR3 totals 19 residues. V lost 4 bases and J lost 2; bases outside the gene matches: 16. The CDR3 here is CASSSLWAGQGVKTYEQYF. For the CDR3, the DNA is TGTGCCAGCAGTTCCCTATGGGCGGGACAGGGGGTCAAAACCTACGAGCAGTACTTC.

The count of this clone is one. This chain joins TRBV19 and TRBJ1-2, with D perhaps TRBD1 (6 bases). The CDR3 is 14 amino acids. V shed 2 bases and J shed 3 bases, with 10 bases lying between them. The germline gives CDR1 LNHDA, CDR2 SQIVND (reference sequence). The CDR3 region has the DNA TGTGCCAGTAGTATACCTGGGGGCTACTATGGCTACACCTTC. Its protein product is CASSIPGGYYGYTF.

The V gene is TRBV28, the J gene TRBJ1-2; 11 bases are shared with TRBD1. Germline trimming cut 5 bases from V and 8 bases from J; bases unmatched to any gene: 10. CDR1 MDHEN and CDR2 SYDVKM come from the germline V gene. This CDR3 has 15 amino acids. The DNA for the CDR3 is TGTGCCAGCAGTCTACCCGGACAGGGGGCTGGGGGCTACACCTTC. Translated: CASSLPGQGAGGYTF.

V is TRBV27 and J is TRBJ2-7; D is perhaps TRBD1 (5 bases). Between the trimmed V and J ends, which lost 3 bases and 6 bases, there was a span of 21 bases. CDR1 and CDR2 from the germline V gene are MNHEY and SMNVEV (reference sequence). The CDR3 runs to 16 residues. CDR3 loop: CASSFQRGNGMGEQYF. CDR3 DNA: TGTGCCAGCAGTTTCCAAAGGGGTAACGGTATGGGCGAGCAGTACTTC.

The CDR3 region has the DNA TGTGCCAGCTCGACGGAGAACTACTATGGCTACACCTTC. Amino acid sequence: CASSTENYYGYTF. V usage is TRBV18 and J usage is TRBJ1-2; D gene ambiguous. In germline, CDR1 is KGHSH, CDR2 LQKENI. Trimming took off 6 bases at V and 3 bases at J, with 11 bases between the two ends. The CDR3 covers 13 residues.

The rearrangement joins TRBV7-9 to TRBJ1-6, with D unclear. The CDR3 runs 15 residues. CDR1 and CDR2 (germline): SEHNR, FQNEAQ (reference sequence). V lost 5 bases, J lost 7 bases, and 15 bases lay in between. As DNA, the CDR3 is TGTGCCAGCAGCCAGCCGGGATCGAGGAATTCACCCCTCCACTTT. Its translation is CASSQPGSRNSPLHF.

The CDR3 nucleotides are TGTGCCAGCAGCCAAGCCTCCAGGGTGAATGAGCAGTTCTTC. As protein: CASSQASRVNEQFF. This chain connects TRBV14 to TRBJ2-1, with D tentatively TRBD1 (5 bases). The V end lost 1 base, the J end lost 7 bases, and 11 bases lay between the germline ends. CDR1 SGHDN and CDR2 FVKESK come from the germline V gene. This CDR3 spans 14 amino acids.

This chain links TRBV19 with TRBJ1-2; D is undetermined. V shed 7 bases and J shed 3 bases, with 18 bases lying between them. Germline CDR1 and CDR2: LNHDA and SQIVND (reference sequence). The CDR3 runs to 15 residues. CDR3 in amino acids: CASTHATVRDYGYTF. The CDR3, as DNA: TGTGCCAGTACCCACGCAACGGTCCGCGACTATGGCTACACCTTC. Variable domain in full (rest from reference TRBV19 and TRBJ1-2): DGGITQSPKYLFRKEGQNVTLSCEQNLNHDAMYWYRQDPGQGLRLIYYSQIVNDFQKGDIAEGYSVSREKKESFPLTVTSAQKNPTAFYLCASTHATVRDYGYTFGSGTRLTVV.

The CDR3 spells CASSVGDRANYGYTF. CDR3 coding DNA: TGTGCCAGCAGCGTAGGGGACAGGGCGAACTATGGCTACACCTTC. The chain links TRBV9 to TRBJ1-2; 9 bases line up with TRBD1. Germline values: CDR1 SGDLS, CDR2 YYNGEE. CDR3 length: 15 amino acids. V was clipped by 0 bases and J by 2 bases; unmatched bases: 2. Complete variable domain (other parts from reference TRBV9 and TRBJ1-2): DSGVTQTPKHLITATGQRVTLRCSPRSGDLSVYWYQQSLDQGLQFLIQYYNGEERAKGNILERFSAQQFPDLHSELNLSSLELGDSALYFCASSVGDRANYGYTFGSGTRLTVV.

The rearrangement joins TRBV28 to TRBJ2-7, with TRBD1 as a possible D gene (5 bases). Germline loops: CDR1 MDHEN, CDR2 SYDVKM. The V end lost 0 bases, the J end lost 4 bases, and 16 bases lay between the germline ends. CDR3 size: 16 residues. CDR3 DNA sequence: TGTGCCAGCAGTTTATGGTGGGGCAGGGCCAGTTACGAGCAGTACTTC. It translates to CASSLWWGRASYEQYF.

The chain couples TRBV4-1 to TRBJ2-5; TRBD1 might be the D (6 bases). There are 13 residues in the CDR3. Between the trimmed V and J ends, which lost 6 bases and 5 bases, there was a span of 13 bases. CDR1 is MGHRA and CDR2 is YSYEKL in the germline V gene. CDR3: CASRPTGGETQYF. CDR3 coding DNA: TGCGCCAGCAGACCGACAGGCGGTGAGACCCAGTACTTC.

The chain uses TRBV6-5 and TRBJ1-1; 7 bases agree with TRBD1. This CDR3 has 15 amino acids. Germline trimming cut 4 bases from V and 1 base from J; bases unmatched to any gene: 6. Looked up from germline, CDR1 is MNHEY and CDR2 is SVGAGI. The chain's CDR3 is CASSSLDRRNTEAFF. CDR3 in DNA: TGTGCCAGCAGTTCCCTGGACAGGCGGAACACTGAAGCTTTCTTT.

The chain uses TRBV5-1 and TRBJ2-2; 7 bases match TRBD2. The CDR3 length is 14 residues. The trim removed 4 bases at V and 6 bases at J, leaving 6 bases unmatched. Per the germline V gene, CDR1 is SGHRS and CDR2 is YFSETQ. DNA of the CDR3: TGCGCCAGCAGCCGGCCGGGGGGTGCCGGGGAGCTGTTTTTT. Translating it yields CASSRPGGAGELFF.

This chain joins TRBV24-1 and TRBJ2-3; weak D call: TRBD2 (7 bases). With 3 bases removed from V and 1 base from J, the gap between germline ends came to 13 bases. Per the germline V gene, CDR1 is KGHDR and CDR2 is SFDVKD. The CDR3 has 16 amino acids. For the CDR3, the DNA is TGTGCCACCAGTGATGGGTTGCGGGGGCGCACAGATACGCAGTATTTT. This gives the protein CATSDGLRGRTDTQYF.

The V gene is TRBV28, the J gene TRBJ1-1, with 11 bases that match TRBD1. The CDR3 has 15 amino acids. CDR1 and CDR2 (germline): MDHEN, SYDVKM. V shed 2 bases and J 11 bases; nucleotides not matched to a gene: 10. The CDR3, as DNA: TGTGCCAGCAGTTTACTTGATAGGACAGGGGGCAGCGCTTTCTTT. It specifies CASSLLDRTGGSAFF.

The chain has TRBV7-9 and TRBJ1-6; D may be TRBD1 (6 bases). This CDR3 has 18 amino acids. V lost 7 bases to trimming and J lost 0 bases, with 19 bases between them. Per the germline V gene, CDR1 is SEHNR and CDR2 is FQNEAQ (reference sequence). This chain's CDR3 is CASNRRGGASSYNSPLHF. The CDR3 DNA is TGTGCCAGCAACCGACGTGGGGGGGCGAGCTCCTATAATTCACCCCTCCACTTT.

The V gene is TRBV19, the J gene TRBJ2-2; 9 nucleotides line up with TRBD1. V gave up 3 bases and J gave up 6 bases; unmatched junction bases: 5. The CDR3 spans 15 residues. The germline V gene encodes CDR1 LNHDA and CDR2 SQIVND (reference sequence). Written as DNA, the CDR3 is TGTGCCAGTAGTATCCGACAGGGGGAATCCGGGGAGCTGTTTTTT. It codes for CASSIRQGESGELFF.

This clone was picked up one time. This chain uses TRBV7-3 with TRBJ1-2, with D tentatively TRBD1 (5 bases). Per the germline V gene, CDR1 is SGHTA and CDR2 is FQGTGA. Trimming cost V 4 bases and J 10 bases, with 13 bases left between them. The CDR3 totals 12 residues. The CDR3: CASSSGLIDYTF. CDR3 in DNA: TGTGCCAGCAGCTCGGGACTGATTGACTACACCTTC.

The V call is TRBV28, the J call TRBJ2-2; D is undetermined. V lost 1 base and J lost 3, with 9 bases in between. Germline V gene data show CDR1 as MDHEN and CDR2 as SYDVKM. The CDR3 covers 15 residues. The CDR3 loop reads CASSLSTGYTGELFF. In DNA, the CDR3 is TGTGCCAGCAGTTTATCGACCGGGTACACCGGGGAGCTGTTTTTT.

J is TRBJ1-1 and V is TRBV5-6; 7 nucleotides agree with TRBD1. The V gene end was trimmed by 3 bases and the J gene end by 0 bases; junction bases not matched to a gene: 5. Germline V lookup: CDR1 SGHDT, CDR2 YYEEEE. The CDR3 runs to 15 residues. CDR3 residues: CASSSAGQMNTEAFF. The CDR3 DNA reads as TGTGCCAGCAGCTCGGCGGGACAGATGAACACTGAAGCTTTCTTT.

J is TRBJ2-3 and V is TRBV5-6, with a tentative D call TRBD1 (6 bases). V was cut by 0 bases and J by 0 bases, with 11 bases left in between. The CDR3 has 16 residues. Germline CDR1 reads SGHDT; CDR2 reads YYEEEE. The CDR3: CASSLARTASTDTQYF. As DNA, the CDR3 is TGTGCCAGCAGCTTGGCTAGGACAGCGAGCACAGATACGCAGTATTTT.

The V call is TRBV20-1, the J call TRBJ2-1, with 9 positions matching TRBD2. CDR3 size: 16 residues. Per germline, CDR1 DFQATT and CDR2 SNEGSKA (reference sequence). With 3 bases clipped from V and 1 base from J, the junction kept 7 bases outside the gene matches. CDR3 sequence: CSASIAGEFSYNEQFF. Here the CDR3 DNA reads TGCAGTGCTAGTATAGCGGGAGAGTTTTCCTACAATGAGCAGTTCTTC.

The chain recombines TRBV19 with TRBJ2-1; TRBD1 matches at 10 bases. J was trimmed by 7 bases and V by 1 base; bases with no gene match: 10. Per the germline V gene, CDR1 is LNHDA and CDR2 is SQIVND (reference sequence). The CDR3 runs 17 residues. The CDR3 here is CASSIGAGDRGPNEQFF. CDR3 in DNA: TGTGCCAGTAGTATAGGGGCGGGGGACAGGGGTCCAAATGAGCAGTTCTTC.

This clone was found a few times. V and J are TRBV21-1 and TRBJ1-4; no check of the table's D call, TRBD1, against the DNA was made. TRBV21-1 represents a pseudogene. The CDR3 covers 17 residues. CDR3 bases: TGTGCCAGCAGCAAAGACCTGAAGGGGGCCGGGGGTGAAAAACTGTTTTTT. It specifies CASSKDLKGAGGEKLFF.

The rearrangement joins TRBV5-1 to TRBJ2-3; D perhaps matches TRBD1 (6 bases). Trimming stripped 4 bases from V and 2 bases from J, with 14 bases between. The CDR3 extends over 15 amino acids. The germline V gene has CDR1 SGHRS and CDR2 YFSETQ. The CDR3 DNA reads as TGCGCCAGCAGCATGACTACAGGGACCACAGATACGCAGTATTTT. Translation: CASSMTTGTTDTQYF. Complete variable domain (other parts from reference TRBV5-1 and TRBJ2-3): KAGVTQTPRYLIKTRGQQVTLSCSPISGHRSVSWYQQTPGQGLQFLFEYFSETQRNKGNFPGRFSGRQFSNSRSEMNVSTLELGDSALYLCASSMTTGTTDTQYFGPGTRLTVL.

V gene TRBV7-9 combines with J gene TRBJ1-4; weak D call: TRBD1 (5 bases). This CDR3 region has 12 residues. Trimming shortened V by 2 bases and J by 13 bases, and 11 bases separated the two germline ends. Germline-derived CDR1 and CDR2 are SEHNR and FQNEAQ (reference sequence). The CDR3 sequence is CASSLTGTTLFF. CDR3 bases: TGTGCCAGCAGCTTAACCGGGACTACACTGTTTTTT.

CDR3 sequence (DNA): TGCGCCAGCAGTACCGGGACAGAAAAACTGTTTTTT. Protein: CASSTGTEKLFF. This chain links TRBV5-1 with TRBJ1-4; possibly TRBD1 for D (6 bases). This CDR3 has 12 residues. V dropped 5 bases and J dropped 8 bases, with 10 bases sitting between them. The germline V gene has CDR1 SGHRS and CDR2 YFSETQ. The full variable domain, in which reference TRBV5-1 and TRBJ1-4 provide the parts outside the CDR3, is KAGVTQTPRYLIKTRGQQVTLSCSPISGHRSVSWYQQTPGQGLQFLFEYFSETQRNKGNFPGRFSGRQFSNSRSEMNVSTLELGDSALYLCASSTGTEKLFFGSGTQLSVL.